These 11 T cell receptor beta chains share one sample of origin, sequenced in a study of memory CD4+ T cells and cytomegalovirus serostatus. Only in-frame clones appear in the TCRdb table, and some are missing; sequencing was by immunoSEQ multiplex PCR. Among 75,000 to 95,000 clones listed, about 85% were seen once. The sort gate was single viable CD3+CD4+CD8-CD45RO+ cells for memory CD4+ T cells. The source material was memory CD4+ T cells from blood. These receptors were taken from an adult in good health and CMV-seronegative.

The rearrangement joins TRBV5-1 to TRBJ2-1; 11 bases fit TRBD1. The V gene end was trimmed by 4 bases and the J gene end by 2 bases; junction bases not matched to a gene: 2. The germline CDR1 and CDR2 sequences are SGHRS and YFSETQ. The CDR3 loop spans 15 amino acids. The CDR3 DNA reads as TGCGCCAGCAGCGAGGACAGGGGGCCCTACAATGAGCAGTTCTTC. Residues: CASSEDRGPYNEQFF.

The chain uses TRBV7-2 and TRBJ1-5; perhaps TRBD1 as D (5 bases). From germline, CDR1 is SGHTA and CDR2 FQGNSA. The CDR3 is made up of 14 amino acids. The V end lost 4 bases, the J end lost 4 bases, and 11 bases lay between the germline ends. The CDR3 spells CASSSGLVNQPQHF. The CDR3 DNA sequence: TGTGCCAGCAGCTCGGGACTGGTGAATCAGCCCCAGCATTTT.

This clone was picked up a small number of times. The chain employs TRBV30 and TRBJ1-1; unclear D gene. CDR3 size: 14 residues. Germline V lookup: CDR1 GTSNPN, CDR2 SVGIG (reference sequence). The germline V and J ends were trimmed by 3 bases and 3 bases, with 14 bases remaining between them. Written as DNA, the CDR3 is TGTGCCTGGAGGGAGGACGGAATACACACTGAAGCTTTCTTT. Translation: CAWREDGIHTEAFF.

The chain employs TRBV27 and TRBJ2-1, with a weak D call TRBD2 (6 bases). Trimming pared 5 bases from V and 7 bases from J, leaving 9 bases between. CDR1 and CDR2 from the germline V gene are MNHEY and SMNVEV (reference sequence). The CDR3 length is 12 residues. The CDR3 spells CASSTGGNEQFF. The DNA of the CDR3 is TGTGCCAGCAGTACTGGAGGGAATGAGCAGTTCTTC.

This sequence joins TRBV30 and TRBJ1-2; 10 nucleotides line up with TRBD1. The junction had 1 base not matched to a gene; V was cut back by 1 base and J by 5 bases. The CDR3 covers 13 residues. Germline values: CDR1 GTSNPN, CDR2 SVGIG (reference sequence). The CDR3: CAWSEGQGYGYTF. The CDR3 coding sequence is TGTGCCTGGAGTGAGGGACAGGGGTATGGCTACACCTTC.

The chain combines TRBV4-1 with TRBJ1-5; D unclear. Trimming cost V 2 bases and J 2 bases, with 7 bases left between them. In germline, CDR1 is MGHRA, CDR2 YSYEKL. This CDR3 contains 14 residues. The CDR3 here is CASSQSGGNQPQHF. The CDR3 DNA reads as TGCGCCAGCAGCCAATCTGGAGGCAATCAGCCCCAGCATTTT.

The V gene is TRBV6-1, the J gene TRBJ2-4; D gene uncertain. Per germline, CDR1 MNHNS and CDR2 SASEGT. The CDR3 is made up of 14 amino acids. Trimming removed 5 bases at V and 0 bases at J, with 8 bases between. The CDR3 loop is CASSRGVAKNIQYF. The CDR3 DNA follows: TGTGCCAGCAGTCGTGGGGTAGCCAAAAACATTCAGTACTTC.

This clone was seen a handful of times. The rearrangement links TRBV7-3 to TRBJ2-7; possible D gene TRBD1, 6 bases. The CDR3 consists of 13 residues. The V end lost 5 bases, the J end lost 7 bases, and 15 bases lay between the germline ends. Germline lookup yields CDR1 SGHTA and CDR2 FQGTGA. CDR3 sequence reads: CASSQQSQGEQYF. Here the CDR3 DNA reads TGTGCCAGCAGCCAACAATCACAGGGTGAGCAGTACTTC.

In regard to this clone: An end of the junction differs from the germline gene, which may be a read error. The V and J genes are TRBV7-7 and TRBJ2-1; 9 nucleotides line up with TRBD2. CDR3 length: 14 amino acids. Germline CDR1 SSHAT, CDR2 FNYEAQ (reference sequence). CDR3 coding DNA: TGTGCTAGCAGCTTAGGCGGGGGGGCCATTGCGCAGTTCTTC. It encodes CASSLGGGAIAQFF.

The chain joins TRBV28 to TRBJ1-1; TRBD1 agrees at 7 bases. The germline CDR1 and CDR2 sequences are MDHEN and SYDVKM. V lost 2 bases, J lost 9 bases, and 9 bases stayed unmatched. The length of the CDR3 is 14 residues. CDR3 DNA: TGTGCCAGCAGTTTAACACAGGGGACAATACAAGCTTTCTTT. This sequence encodes CASSLTQGTIQAFF.

The V call is TRBV28, the J call TRBJ1-4; D gene ambiguous. Germline loops: CDR1 MDHEN, CDR2 SYDVKM. This CDR3 is 14 amino acids long. The V end lost 2 bases, the J end lost 4 bases, and 8 bases lay between the germline ends. The CDR3 loop is CASSLPGDNEKLFF. In DNA form, the CDR3 reads TGTGCCAGCAGTTTACCCGGCGATAATGAAAAACTGTTTTTT.